The TCR beta chain described here comes from a study of T cell responses to AZD1222 COVID-19 vaccine. Study overall: Analysis merged second doses at about 4 or about 12 weeks.

The germline V gene has CDR1 LNHDA and CDR2 SQIVND (reference sequence). This CDR3 has 13 amino acids. Trimming took 10 bases from V and 0 from J; bases not matched to a gene: 4. To note about this clone: The antigen is unknown.

Measured with immunoSEQ multiplex PCR; TCRdb has only the in-frame clones, and not every one. This table holds approximately 60,000 clones, about 90% found once. Study-wide findings and caveats: Among spike-specific TCRs, nearly half reportedly target unmutated variant regions. Rises in breadth and depth of Spike-specific TCRs came after two AZD1222 doses.

This TCR was recovered from an adult in good health. Here the sequenced sample was peripheral blood, taken on day 0 of AZD1222 vaccination. The chain couples TRBV19 to TRBJ1-1, with 8 nucleotides matching TRBD1. The CDR3 region is CATSGQVNTEAFF. CDR3 coding DNA: TGTGCCACCTCGGGACAGGTGAACACTGAAGCTTTCTTT.